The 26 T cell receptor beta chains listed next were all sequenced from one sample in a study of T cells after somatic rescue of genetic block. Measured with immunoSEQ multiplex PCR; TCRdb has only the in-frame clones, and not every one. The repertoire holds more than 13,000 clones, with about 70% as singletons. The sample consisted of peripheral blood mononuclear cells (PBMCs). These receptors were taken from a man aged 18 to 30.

This CDR3 is CASSEGATGATEAFF. CDR3 coding DNA: TGTGCCAGCAGTGAAGGGGCGACAGGGGCCACTGAAGCTTTCTTT. This chain joins TRBV6-1 and TRBJ1-1; 8 bases map to TRBD1. Looked up from germline, CDR1 is MNHNS and CDR2 is SASEGT. This CDR3 has 15 amino acids. The V segment lost 1 base and the J segment 4 bases; nucleotides outside the gene matches: 5.

The CDR3 reads CASSAGGSLETQYF. CDR3 DNA: TGTGCCAGCAGCGCTGGGGGGTCATTGGAGACCCAGTACTTC. This sequence joins TRBV7-3 and TRBJ2-5; D is possibly TRBD2 (6 bases). Germline CDR1 SGHTA, CDR2 FQGTGA. Trimming pared 5 bases from V and 5 bases from J, leaving 15 bases between. The CDR3 covers 14 residues.

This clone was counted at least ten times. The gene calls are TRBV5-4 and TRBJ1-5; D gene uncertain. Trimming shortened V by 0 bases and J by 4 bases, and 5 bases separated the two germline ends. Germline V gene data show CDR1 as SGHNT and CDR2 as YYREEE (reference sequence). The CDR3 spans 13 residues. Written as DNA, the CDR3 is TGTGCCAGCAGCTTGGGATCGAATCAGCCCCAGCATTTT. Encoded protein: CASSLGSNQPQHF.

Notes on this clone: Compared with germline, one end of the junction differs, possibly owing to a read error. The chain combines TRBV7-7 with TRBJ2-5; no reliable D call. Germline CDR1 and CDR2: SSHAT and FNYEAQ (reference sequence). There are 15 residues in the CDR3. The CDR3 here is CASSPTNSDQETQYF. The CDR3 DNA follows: TGTGCTAGCAGCCCGACGAACAGCGACCAAGAGACCCAGTACTTC. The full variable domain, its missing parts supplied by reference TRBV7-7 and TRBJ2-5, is GAGVSQSPRYKVTKRGQDVTLRCDPISSHATLYWYQQALGQGPEFLTYFNYEAQPDKSGLPSDRFSAERPEGSISTLTIQRTEQRDSAMYRCASSPTNSDQETQYFGPGTRLLVL.

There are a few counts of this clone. CDR3 protein: CAWSVTFVNTEAFF. The DNA of the CDR3 is TGTGCCTGGAGTGTTACCTTCGTGAACACTGAAGCTTTCTTT. The chain employs TRBV30 and TRBJ1-1; D not certain. V shed 0 bases and J shed 0 bases, with 8 bases lying between them. This CDR3 has 14 amino acids. Germline lookup yields CDR1 GTSNPN and CDR2 SVGIG (reference sequence).

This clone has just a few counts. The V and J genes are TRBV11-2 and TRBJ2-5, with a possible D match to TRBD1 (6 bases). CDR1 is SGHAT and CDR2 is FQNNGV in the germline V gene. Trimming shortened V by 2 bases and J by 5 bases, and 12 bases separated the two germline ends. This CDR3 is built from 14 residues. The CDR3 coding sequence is TGTGCCAGCAGCTTATCATCAGGGGCGGAGACCCAGTACTTC. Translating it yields CASSLSSGAETQYF.

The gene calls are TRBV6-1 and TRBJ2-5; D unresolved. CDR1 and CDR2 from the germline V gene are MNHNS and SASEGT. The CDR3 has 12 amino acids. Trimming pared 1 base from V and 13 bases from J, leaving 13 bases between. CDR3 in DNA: TGTGCCAGCAGTGAAGTTCTGGCCTCTAGGTACTTC. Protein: CASSEVLASRYF.

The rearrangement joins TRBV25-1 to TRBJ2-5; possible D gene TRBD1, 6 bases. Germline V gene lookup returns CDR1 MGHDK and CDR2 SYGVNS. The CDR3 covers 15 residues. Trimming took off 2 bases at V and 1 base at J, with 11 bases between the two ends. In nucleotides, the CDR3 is TGTGCCAGCAGTGAAGAGGGCAGGGGCCAAGAGACCCAGTACTTC. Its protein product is CASSEEGRGQETQYF.

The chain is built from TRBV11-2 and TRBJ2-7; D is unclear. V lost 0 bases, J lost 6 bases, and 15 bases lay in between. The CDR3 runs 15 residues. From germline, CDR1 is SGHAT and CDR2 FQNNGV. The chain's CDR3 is CASSLDGVGVREQYF. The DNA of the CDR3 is TGTGCCAGCAGCTTAGATGGTGTTGGGGTTCGCGAGCAGTACTTC. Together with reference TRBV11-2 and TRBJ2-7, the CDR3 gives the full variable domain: EAGVAQSPRYKIIEKRQSVAFWCNPISGHATLYWYQQILGQGPKLLIQFQNNGVVDDSQLPKDRFSAERLKGVDSTLKIQPAKLEDSAVYLCASSLDGVGVREQYFGPGTRLTVT.

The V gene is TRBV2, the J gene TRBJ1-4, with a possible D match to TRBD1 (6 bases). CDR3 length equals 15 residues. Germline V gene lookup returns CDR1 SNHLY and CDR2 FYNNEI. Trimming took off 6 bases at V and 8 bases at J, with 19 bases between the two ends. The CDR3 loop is CASSDGGQVGEKLFF. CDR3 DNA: TGTGCCAGCAGCGACGGGGGCCAAGTAGGGGAAAAACTGTTTTTT.

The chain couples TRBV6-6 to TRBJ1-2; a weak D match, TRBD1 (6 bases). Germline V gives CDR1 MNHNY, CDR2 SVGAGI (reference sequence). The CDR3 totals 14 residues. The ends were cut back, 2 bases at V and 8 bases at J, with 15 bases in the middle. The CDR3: CASSYGDKPGGYTF. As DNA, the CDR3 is TGTGCCAGCAGTTACGGGGACAAGCCGGGGGGCTACACCTTC.

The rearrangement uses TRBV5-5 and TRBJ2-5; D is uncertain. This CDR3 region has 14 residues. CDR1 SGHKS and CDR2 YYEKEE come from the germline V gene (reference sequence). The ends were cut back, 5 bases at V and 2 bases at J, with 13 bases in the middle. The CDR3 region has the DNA TGTGCCAGCAGGCCTACAGCCACTCAAGAGACCCAGTACTTC. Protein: CASRPTATQETQYF.

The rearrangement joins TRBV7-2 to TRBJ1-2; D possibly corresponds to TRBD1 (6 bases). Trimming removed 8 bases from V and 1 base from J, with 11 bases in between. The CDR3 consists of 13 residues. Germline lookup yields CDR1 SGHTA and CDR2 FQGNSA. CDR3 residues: CASQGSYNYGYTF. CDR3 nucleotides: TGTGCCAGCCAGGGGTCTTATAACTATGGCTACACCTTC.

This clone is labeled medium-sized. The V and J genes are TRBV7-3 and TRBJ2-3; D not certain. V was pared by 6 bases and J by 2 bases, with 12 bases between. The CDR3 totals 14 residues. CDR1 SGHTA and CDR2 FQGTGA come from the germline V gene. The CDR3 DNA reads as TGTGCCAGCAGGTCTCTAAACCCCACAGATACGCAGTATTTT. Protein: CASRSLNPTDTQYF.

The CDR3 coding sequence is TGTGCCAGCAGTTCGGGGATCGGTCAGCCCCAGCATTTT. Amino acid sequence: CASSSGIGQPQHF. The V and J genes are TRBV27 and TRBJ1-5, with D hard to call. The CDR3 is 13 amino acids. V gave up 4 bases and J gave up 6 bases, with 10 bases separating them. CDR1 is MNHEY and CDR2 is SMNVEV in the germline V gene (reference sequence).

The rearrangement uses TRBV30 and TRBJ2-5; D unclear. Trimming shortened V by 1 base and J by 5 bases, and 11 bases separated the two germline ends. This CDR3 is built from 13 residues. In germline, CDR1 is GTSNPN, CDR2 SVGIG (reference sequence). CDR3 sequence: CAWSGNHRETQYF. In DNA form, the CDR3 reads TGTGCCTGGAGTGGGAACCATCGGGAGACCCAGTACTTC.

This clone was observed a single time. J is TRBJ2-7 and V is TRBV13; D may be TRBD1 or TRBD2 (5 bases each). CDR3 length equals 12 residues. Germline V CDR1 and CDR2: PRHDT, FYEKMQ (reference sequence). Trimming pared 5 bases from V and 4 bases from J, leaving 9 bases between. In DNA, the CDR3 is TGTGCCAGCAGCCTCGAGGGGTACGAGCAGTACTTC. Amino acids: CASSLEGYEQYF.

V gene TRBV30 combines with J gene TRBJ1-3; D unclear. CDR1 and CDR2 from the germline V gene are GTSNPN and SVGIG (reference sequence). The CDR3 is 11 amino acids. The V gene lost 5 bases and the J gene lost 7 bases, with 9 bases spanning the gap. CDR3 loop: CAWCLGNTIYF. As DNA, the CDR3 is TGTGCCTGGTGTTTGGGGAACACCATATATTTT.

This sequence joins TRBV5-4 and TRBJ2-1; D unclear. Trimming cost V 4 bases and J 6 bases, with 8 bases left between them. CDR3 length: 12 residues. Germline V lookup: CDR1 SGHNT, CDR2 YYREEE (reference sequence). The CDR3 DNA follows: TGTGCCAGCAGCAGCCCCGTCAATGAGCAGTTCTTC. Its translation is CASSSPVNEQFF.

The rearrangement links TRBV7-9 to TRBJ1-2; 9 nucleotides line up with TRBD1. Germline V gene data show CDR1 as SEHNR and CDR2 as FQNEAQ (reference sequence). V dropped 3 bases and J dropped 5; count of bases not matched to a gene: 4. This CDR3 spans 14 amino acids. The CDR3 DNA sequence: TGTGCCAGCAGCTTGGACAGGGGAGTGTATGGCTACACCTTC. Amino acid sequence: CASSLDRGVYGYTF.

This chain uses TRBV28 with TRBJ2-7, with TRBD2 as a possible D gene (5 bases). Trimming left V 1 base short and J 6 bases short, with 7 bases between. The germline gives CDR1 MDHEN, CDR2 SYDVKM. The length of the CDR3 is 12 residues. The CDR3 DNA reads TGTGCCAGCAGTTTATTCGGGGTCGAGCAGTACTTC. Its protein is CASSLFGVEQYF.

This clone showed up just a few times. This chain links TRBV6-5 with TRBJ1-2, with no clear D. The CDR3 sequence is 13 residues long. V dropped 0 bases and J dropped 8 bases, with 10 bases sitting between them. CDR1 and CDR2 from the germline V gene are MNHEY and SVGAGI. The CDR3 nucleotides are TGTGCCAGCAGTTACTCACGGATGGGGGGCTACACCTTC. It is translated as CASSYSRMGGYTF.

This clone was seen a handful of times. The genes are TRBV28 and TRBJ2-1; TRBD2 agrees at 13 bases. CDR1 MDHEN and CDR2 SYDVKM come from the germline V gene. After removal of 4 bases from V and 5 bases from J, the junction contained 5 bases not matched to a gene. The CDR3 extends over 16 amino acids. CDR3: CASSWTSGSWNNEQFF. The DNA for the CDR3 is TGTGCCAGCAGTTGGACTAGCGGGAGTTGGAACAATGAGCAGTTCTTC.

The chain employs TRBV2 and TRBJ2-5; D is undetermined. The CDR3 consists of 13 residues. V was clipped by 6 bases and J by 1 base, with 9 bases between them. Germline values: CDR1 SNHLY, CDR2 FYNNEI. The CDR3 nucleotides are TGTGCCAGCAGGTGGCCATCCCAAGAGACCCAGTACTTC. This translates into CASRWPSQETQYF.

In DNA form, the CDR3 reads TGTGCCAGTAGTAGGACAGGGGGCAATGAAAAACTGTTTTTT. Translation gives CASSRTGGNEKLFF. The chain joins TRBV19 to TRBJ1-4; 11 nucleotides agree with TRBD1. The trim removed 4 bases at V and 5 bases at J, leaving 0 bases unmatched. This CDR3 has 14 residues. Germline CDR1 and CDR2: LNHDA and SQIVND (reference sequence).

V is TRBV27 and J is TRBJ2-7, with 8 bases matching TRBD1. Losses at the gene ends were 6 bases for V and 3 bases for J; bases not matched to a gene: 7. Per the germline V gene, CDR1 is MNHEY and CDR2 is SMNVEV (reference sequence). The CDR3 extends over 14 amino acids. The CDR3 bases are TGTGCCAGCAGGACCCGGACAGGGCGCTACGAGCAGTACTTC. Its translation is CASRTRTGRYEQYF.